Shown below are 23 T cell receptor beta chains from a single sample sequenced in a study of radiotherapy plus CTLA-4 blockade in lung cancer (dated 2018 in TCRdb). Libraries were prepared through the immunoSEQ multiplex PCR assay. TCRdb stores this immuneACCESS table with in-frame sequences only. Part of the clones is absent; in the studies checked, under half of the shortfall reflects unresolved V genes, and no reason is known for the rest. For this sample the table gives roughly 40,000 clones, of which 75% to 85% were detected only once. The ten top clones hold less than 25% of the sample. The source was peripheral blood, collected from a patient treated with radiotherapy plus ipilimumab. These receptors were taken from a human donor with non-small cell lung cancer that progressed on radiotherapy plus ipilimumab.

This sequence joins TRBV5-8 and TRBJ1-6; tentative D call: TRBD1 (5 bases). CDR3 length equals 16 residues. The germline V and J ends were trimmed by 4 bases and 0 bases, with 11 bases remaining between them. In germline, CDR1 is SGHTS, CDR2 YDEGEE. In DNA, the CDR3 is TGTGCCAGCAGCCGGGGGGGGAGCTCCTATAATTCACCCCTCCACTTT. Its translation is CASSRGGSSYNSPLHF.

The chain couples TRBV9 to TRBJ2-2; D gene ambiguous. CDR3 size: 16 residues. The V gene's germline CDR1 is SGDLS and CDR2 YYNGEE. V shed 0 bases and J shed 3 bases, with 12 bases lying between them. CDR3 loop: CASSVGQLPYTGELFF. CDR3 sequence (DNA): TGTGCCAGCAGCGTAGGTCAACTCCCCTACACCGGGGAGCTGTTTTTT.

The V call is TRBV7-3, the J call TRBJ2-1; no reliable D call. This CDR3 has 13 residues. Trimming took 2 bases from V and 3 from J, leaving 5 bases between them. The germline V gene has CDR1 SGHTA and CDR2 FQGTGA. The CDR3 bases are TGTGCCAGCAGCTTAGGCAGCTACAATGAGCAGTTCTTC. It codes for CASSLGSYNEQFF.

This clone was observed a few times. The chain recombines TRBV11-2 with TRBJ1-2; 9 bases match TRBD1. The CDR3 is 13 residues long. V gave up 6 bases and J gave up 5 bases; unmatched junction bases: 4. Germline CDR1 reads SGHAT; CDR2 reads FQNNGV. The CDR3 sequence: CASRGTGSYGYTF. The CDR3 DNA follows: TGTGCCAGCAGGGGGACAGGGAGTTATGGCTACACCTTC. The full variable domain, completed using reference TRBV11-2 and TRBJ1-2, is EAGVAQSPRYKIIEKRQSVAFWCNPISGHATLYWYQQILGQGPKLLIQFQNNGVVDDSQLPKDRFSAERLKGVDSTLKIQPAKLEDSAVYLCASRGTGSYGYTFGSGTRLTVV.

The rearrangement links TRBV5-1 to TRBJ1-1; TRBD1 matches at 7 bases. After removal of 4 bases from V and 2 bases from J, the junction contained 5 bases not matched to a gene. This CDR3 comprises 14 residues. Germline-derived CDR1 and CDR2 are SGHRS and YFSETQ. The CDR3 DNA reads TGCGCCAGCAGCCCTGACAGGGTCAACACTGAAGCTTTCTTT. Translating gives CASSPDRVNTEAFF. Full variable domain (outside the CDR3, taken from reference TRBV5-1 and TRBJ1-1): KAGVTQTPRYLIKTRGQQVTLSCSPISGHRSVSWYQQTPGQGLQFLFEYFSETQRNKGNFPGRFSGRQFSNSRSEMNVSTLELGDSALYLCASSPDRVNTEAFFGQGTRLTVV.

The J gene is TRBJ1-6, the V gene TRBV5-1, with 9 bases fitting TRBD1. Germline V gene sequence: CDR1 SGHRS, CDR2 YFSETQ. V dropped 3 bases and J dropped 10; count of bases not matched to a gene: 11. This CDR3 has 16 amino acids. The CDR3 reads CASSSIPGQGESPLHF. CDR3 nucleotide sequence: TGCGCCAGCAGCTCTATCCCGGGACAGGGAGAGTCACCCCTCCACTTT.

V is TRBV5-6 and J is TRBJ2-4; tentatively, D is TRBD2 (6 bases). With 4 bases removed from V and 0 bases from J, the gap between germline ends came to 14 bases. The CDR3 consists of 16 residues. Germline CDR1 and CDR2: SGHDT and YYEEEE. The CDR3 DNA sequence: TGTGCCAGCAGCCCCCCTGGGGGACTAGCCAAAAACATTCAGTACTTC. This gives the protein CASSPPGGLAKNIQYF.

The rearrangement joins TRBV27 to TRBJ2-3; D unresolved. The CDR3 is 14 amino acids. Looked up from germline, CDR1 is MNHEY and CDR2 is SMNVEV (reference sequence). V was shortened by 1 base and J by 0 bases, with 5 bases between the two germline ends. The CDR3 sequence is CASSLLRSTDTQYF. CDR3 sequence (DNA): TGTGCCAGCAGTTTATTGCGCAGCACAGATACGCAGTATTTT.

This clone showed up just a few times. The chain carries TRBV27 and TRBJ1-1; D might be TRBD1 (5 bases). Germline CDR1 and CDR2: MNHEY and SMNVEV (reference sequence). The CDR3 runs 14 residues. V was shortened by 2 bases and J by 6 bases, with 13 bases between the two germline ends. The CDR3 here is CASSLGVGGAEAFF. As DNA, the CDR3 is TGTGCCAGCAGTTTAGGGGTGGGAGGGGCTGAAGCTTTCTTT.

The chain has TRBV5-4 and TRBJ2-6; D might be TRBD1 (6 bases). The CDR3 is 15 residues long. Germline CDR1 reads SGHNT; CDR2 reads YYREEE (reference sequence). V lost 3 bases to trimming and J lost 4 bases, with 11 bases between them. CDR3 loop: CASSYPGAGANVLTF. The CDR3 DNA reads TGTGCCAGCAGCTATCCAGGGGCAGGGGCCAACGTCCTGACTTTC.

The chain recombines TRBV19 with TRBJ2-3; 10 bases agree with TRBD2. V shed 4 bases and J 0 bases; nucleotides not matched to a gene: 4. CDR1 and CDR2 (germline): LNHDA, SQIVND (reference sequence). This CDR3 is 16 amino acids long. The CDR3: CASSRLAGPSTDTQYF. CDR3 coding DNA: TGTGCCAGTAGTAGACTAGCGGGCCCTAGCACAGATACGCAGTATTTT.

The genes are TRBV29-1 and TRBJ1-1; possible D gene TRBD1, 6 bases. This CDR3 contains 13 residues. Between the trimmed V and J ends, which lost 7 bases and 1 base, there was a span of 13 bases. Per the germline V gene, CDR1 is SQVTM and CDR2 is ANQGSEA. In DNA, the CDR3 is TGCAGCGGCCGACCGACAGGGAACACTGAAGCTTTCTTT. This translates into CSGRPTGNTEAFF.

This CDR3 is CASSYESGTEAFF. The CDR3 nucleotides read TGTGCCAGCAGTTACGAATCAGGCACTGAAGCTTTCTTT. This chain joins TRBV6-6 and TRBJ1-1; D gene ambiguous. The CDR3 sequence is 13 residues long. Germline V gives CDR1 MNHNY, CDR2 SVGAGI (reference sequence). Trimming left V 2 bases short and J 4 bases short, with 8 bases between.

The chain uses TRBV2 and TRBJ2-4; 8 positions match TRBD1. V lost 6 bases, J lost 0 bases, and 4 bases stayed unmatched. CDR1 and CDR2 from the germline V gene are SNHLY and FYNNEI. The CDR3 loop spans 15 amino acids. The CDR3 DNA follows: TGTGCCAGCAGCCCTGGACAGGGAGCCAAAAACATTCAGTACTTC. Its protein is CASSPGQGAKNIQYF.

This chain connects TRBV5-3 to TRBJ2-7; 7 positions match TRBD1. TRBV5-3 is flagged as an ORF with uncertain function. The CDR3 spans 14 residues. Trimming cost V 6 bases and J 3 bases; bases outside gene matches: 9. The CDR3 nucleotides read TGTGCCAGAACCCCCGGGACAGCTTACTACGAGCAGTACTTC. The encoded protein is CARTPGTAYYEQYF.

The CDR3 DNA follows: TGTGCCACCAGCAGACAGGGGCTAGCTCAAGAGACCCAGTACTTC. Amino acids: CATSRQGLAQETQYF. V is TRBV15 and J is TRBJ2-5; TRBD1 is a possible D gene (6 bases). V was clipped by 2 bases and J by 2 bases, with 12 bases between them. Germline-derived CDR1 and CDR2 are LNHNV and YYDKDF (reference sequence). This CDR3 region has 15 residues.

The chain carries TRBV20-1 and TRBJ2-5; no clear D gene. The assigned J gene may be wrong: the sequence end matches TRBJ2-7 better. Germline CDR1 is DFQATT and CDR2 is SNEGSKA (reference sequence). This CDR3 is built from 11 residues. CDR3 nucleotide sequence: TGCAGTGCTGAAGTCCTCTACGAGCAGTACTTC. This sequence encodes CSAEVLYEQYF.

Here the CDR3 DNA reads TGTGCCAGCAGCTGGCTAGCGGGGAACACAGATACGCAGTATTTT. It is translated as CASSWLAGNTDTQYF. The rearrangement joins TRBV7-2 to TRBJ2-3; 9 nucleotides match TRBD2. This CDR3 has 15 amino acids. CDR1 is SGHTA, CDR2 FQGNSA, per germline. J was trimmed by 2 bases and V by 4 bases; bases with no gene match: 4.

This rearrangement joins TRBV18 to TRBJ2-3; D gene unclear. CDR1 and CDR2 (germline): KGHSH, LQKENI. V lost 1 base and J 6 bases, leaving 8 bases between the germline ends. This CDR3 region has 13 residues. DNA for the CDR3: TGTGCCAGCTCACCACTTCCTGAGGATACGCAGTATTTT. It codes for CASSPLPEDTQYF.

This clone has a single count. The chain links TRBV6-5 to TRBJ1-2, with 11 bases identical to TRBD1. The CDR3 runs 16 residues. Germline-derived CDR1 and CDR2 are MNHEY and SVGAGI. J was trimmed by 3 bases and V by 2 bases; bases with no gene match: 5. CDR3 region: CASSYDPGQGDYGYTF. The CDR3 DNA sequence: TGTGCCAGCAGTTACGACCCGGGACAGGGGGACTATGGCTACACCTTC.

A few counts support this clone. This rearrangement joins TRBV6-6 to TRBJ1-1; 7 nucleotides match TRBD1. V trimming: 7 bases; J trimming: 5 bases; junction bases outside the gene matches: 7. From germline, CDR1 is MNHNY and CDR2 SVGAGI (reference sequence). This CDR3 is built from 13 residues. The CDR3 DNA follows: TGTGCCAGCATGGTCAGGGGGAATACTGAAGCTTTCTTT. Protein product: CASMVRGNTEAFF.

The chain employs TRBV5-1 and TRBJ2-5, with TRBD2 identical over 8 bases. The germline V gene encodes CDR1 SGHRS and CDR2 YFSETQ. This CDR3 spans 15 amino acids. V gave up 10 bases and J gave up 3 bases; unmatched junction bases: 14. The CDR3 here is CAGSRGGPRKETQYF. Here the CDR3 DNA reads TGCGCCGGGAGTCGCGGGGGGCCTCGGAAAGAGACCCAGTACTTC.

The CDR3 reads CASSLVGQGTTDTQYF. Here the CDR3 DNA reads TGTGCCAGCAGTTTAGTGGGACAGGGGACCACAGATACGCAGTATTTT. The chain recombines TRBV27 with TRBJ2-3; 10 bases match TRBD1. Germline V lookup: CDR1 MNHEY, CDR2 SMNVEV (reference sequence). The CDR3 sequence is 16 residues long. The V and J ends lost 2 bases and 2 bases, in that order; junction bases with no gene match: 4.